This T cell receptor beta chain was retrieved from a study of T cells in Graves' hyperthyroidism and ophthalmopathy (dated by TCRdb to between 2018 and 2021). As for the study more broadly: Peripheral blood was collected at initial diagnosis, before any treatment. To identify distinguishing TCR V-J signatures, a discovery cohort of around 100 patients was used, comprising 43 with Graves' ophthalmopathy and some 60 with stable Graves' hyperthyroidism. Prospective prediction of ophthalmopathy was tested in an independent validation cohort consisting of some 20 hyperthyroidism patients and approximately 16 patients who later progressed to ophthalmopathy. The 100 discovery patients were randomly split 7:3 into training and test sets. Thyroid tissue and blood T-cell repertoires from six Graves' hyperthyroidism patients were also compared in the study. After sampling, hyperthyroidism patients received methimazole starting at 30 mg daily, and ophthalmopathy patients received high-dose intravenous methylprednisolone. The paper describes TCR Vbeta CDR3 sequencing of 135 peripheral blood samples, made up of 43 ophthalmopathy patients, 70 to 75 hyperthyroidism patients and roughly 17 progressor patients. Study-wide conclusions, independent of this receptor: Most expanded thyroid clonotypes (frequency above 0.001) were also found in blood, which suggests that blood repertoires may mirror thyroid immune responses. A model built on a 13 V-J signature distinguished ophthalmopathy from stable hyperthyroidism, reaching 85% to 90% sensitivity and about 81% specificity in cross-validation and 80%/75% in testing. No statistical method was used to fix the sample size in advance, and group allocation was not hidden from the investigators. During validation, the model predicted progression to ophthalmopathy a median of about 6.5 months ahead of onset, with more than 60% sensitivity and 72% to 80% specificity.

The CDR3, from cysteine to phenylalanine, totals 15 residues. The sequence is cut down to CDR3 DNA, 45 bases in frame from base 1. From a lookup of the germline V gene (reference sequence), CDR1 and CDR2 are DFQATT and SNEGSKA. V was cut back by 0 bases and J by 5 bases, leaving a gap of 14 bases between them. This clonotype appeared many times. Its specific antigen is unknown. No base-level quality is on record; no much larger clone is a single base apart. A patient counted as having stable Graves' hyperthyroidism if no progression to ophthalmopathy occurred over 18 months of follow-up. The hyperthyroidism patients were between 18 and 65 years old and newly diagnosed, with a disease duration of less than 2 months. The study excluded patients with uncontrolled infections, other autoimmune diseases, pregnancy or lactation. Diagnoses were established on the basis of clinical symptoms, serum thyroxine and TRAb, thyroid ultrasound, and orbital computed tomography. Ficoll-Paque density gradient centrifugation was used to isolate PBMCs from approximately 10 ml of fresh peripheral blood. Total RNA was extracted using Trizol reagent, and RNA quality was assessed on an Agilent 2100 Bioanalyzer.

The TCR beta CDR3 regions were amplified from the RNA transcripts. The TCR CDR3 was subjected to a first round of RT-PCR using the HTBI primer set and the Qiagen OneStep RT-PCR kit. The libraries were constructed in a second round of multiplex PCR and then size-selected and purified. Sequencing of the libraries was done on an Illumina HiSeq2000 using paired-end 100 bp reads. The study's own analysis went as follows. SOAPnuke was used to process the raw data, with reads discarded if the reads contained adapters or uncalled bases, had a mean Phred below 15, or lacked an exact constant-primer or identifier match. COPE v1.2.5 was used to merge high-quality paired reads, and clonotypes were defined as unique nucleotide sequences. MiTCR v1.1 was used to align clonotypes to the IMGT TRBV, TRBD and TRBJ reference segments. The analysis included only V-J combinations with a frequency above 0.0001, which together covered 99% to 99.2% of the repertoires. The TCS score was defined as the ratio of F50 (clonal expansion) to E x V (chaos), calculated using BLOSUM62-based TCRdist between CDR3 peptides within each V-J. Welch's t-statistics and random forest reduced around 520 V-J features to 10 to 15, which were used in a naive Bayes classifier (R e1071). The raw public reads went through TCRdb reprocessing: fastp at Q25, MiXCR clone calling, in-frame beta chains kept. CDR3 protein sequences are deduplicated, and each keeps its most common genes and DNA. In this record, the V and J calls reflect TCRdb's handling and not the investigators' own analysis. Counted in this sample were about 480,000 distinct CDR3 sequences; under 15% of them appeared once. Of the sample, less than 20% is held by the ten largest clones.

The sample taken for sequencing was blood. This chain is built from TRBV20-1 and TRBJ2-1; TRBD2 might be the D gene, on 6 matching bases. The TCR was taken from a woman aged 18-29 years with Graves' hyperthyroidism. The CDR3 has the sequence CSARDLPGVDNEQFF. Read as DNA, the sequence is TGCAGTGCTAGAGATCTGCCGGGAGTTGACAATGAGCAGTTCTTC.